This TCR beta chain was recorded in a study of early T cells in non-severe SARS-CoV-2 infection. Background on the study: With bulk RNA from unsorted whole blood as input, sequencing yielded unpaired chains.

Regarding the study as a whole: VDJdb matching, biased toward anti-spike CD8 responses, missed private and CD4 specificities.

Attached unique molecular identifiers marked individual cDNA molecules. TCRdb re-analysed the 5' RACE reads in MiXCR, keeping a single row per CDR3 protein. The data show 84,000 or so distinct CDR3 sequences, with roughly 13% seen just once and 11% held by the top ten. The ends lost 0 bases at V and 1 base at J; junction bases unmatched: 0. This CDR3 comprises 15 residues. Germline CDR1 SGDLS, CDR2 YYNGEE. This clonotype was seen many times. The antigen is not known. The sample was whole blood. This rearrangement joins TRBV9 to TRBJ2-2; 7 nucleotides match TRBD2. The receptor's source is an adult who was a healthcare worker with PCR-confirmed SARS-CoV-2 infection or an uninfected control (not recorded which). The CDR3 protein is CASSVVAGNTGELFF. In nucleotides, the CDR3 is TGTGCCAGCAGCGTAGTAGCGGGGAACACCGGGGAGCTGTTTTTT. Based on the CDR3 plus reference TRBV9 and TRBJ2-2, the full variable domain is DSGVTQTPKHLITATGQRVTLRCSPRSGDLSVYWYQQSLDQGLQFLIQYYNGEERAKGNILERFSAQQFPDLHSELNLSSLELGDSALYFCASSVVAGNTGELFFGEGSRLTVL.